The 5 T cell receptor beta chains reported below all come from one sample, sequenced in a study of shared clonotypes between healthy human individuals. Positively selected for CCR7, the CD45RO-negative cells used as naive CD8 cells excluded terminally differentiated effector memory CD45RA+ cells. Measured with immunoSEQ multiplex PCR; TCRdb has only the in-frame clones, and not every one. This sample has more than 2 million clones, with less than 95% found just once. Sequenced input: naive CD8+ T cells sorted from blood. The receptors were gathered from a man in his late teens or twenties in good health.

This clone was detected a few times. CDR3 coding DNA: TGCGCCAGCAGCCAAGAGGTGCAGGGAAATTCACCCCTCCACTTT. Its translation: CASSQEVQGNSPLHF. This chain joins TRBV4-1 and TRBJ1-6; possible D gene TRBD1, 5 bases. Trimming left V 0 bases short and J 7 bases short, with 10 bases between. CDR1 is MGHRA and CDR2 is YSYEKL in the germline V gene. This CDR3 comprises 15 residues.

V is TRBV4-1 and J is TRBJ1-1; 8 nucleotides match TRBD1. From germline, CDR1 is MGHRA and CDR2 YSYEKL. The CDR3 consists of 16 residues. The V gene end was trimmed by 1 base and the J gene end by 0 bases; junction bases not matched to a gene: 4. CDR3 DNA sequence: TGCGCCAGCAGCCAAGTCCAGGGGGCTATGAACACTGAAGCTTTCTTT. It encodes CASSQVQGAMNTEAFF.

This chain links TRBV27 with TRBJ2-3; 10 bases match TRBD1. The CDR3 contains 18 residues. Per the germline V gene, CDR1 is MNHEY and CDR2 is SMNVEV (reference sequence). With V trimmed by 5 bases and J by 2 bases, 13 bases remained unmatched. CDR3 bases: TGTGCCAGCAGTCCCTACCCCCGGGACAGGGGACTCACAGATACGCAGTATTTT. Translated: CASSPYPRDRGLTDTQYF.

The chain has TRBV5-8 and TRBJ2-1, with 10 bases fitting TRBD2. Germline loops: CDR1 SGHTS, CDR2 YDEGEE. V lost 3 bases, J lost 6 bases, and 9 bases stayed unmatched. This CDR3 is 16 amino acids long. The CDR3 loop is CASSSDLAGVFNEQFF. CDR3 sequence (DNA): TGTGCCAGCAGCTCAGACCTAGCGGGGGTTTTCAATGAGCAGTTCTTC.

This chain connects TRBV27 to TRBJ2-3; D unclear. The CDR3 length is 16 residues. The germline V and J ends were trimmed by 6 bases and 4 bases, with 20 bases remaining between them. CDR1 is MNHEY and CDR2 is SMNVEV in the germline V gene (reference sequence). Here the CDR3 reads CASSTPGERVADTQYF. CDR3 DNA: TGTGCCAGCAGCACCCCCGGCGAACGGGTGGCAGATACGCAGTATTTT.